The rows below give T cell receptor beta chains drawn from one sample of a study of CXCR3-negative and CXCR3-positive naive CD8 T cells. TCRdb reprocessed the 5' RACE reads; each CDR3 protein has one entry and no DNA is given. The sample features about 110,000 distinct CDR3 sequences, with around 0.4% in its top ten. The sample comprised naive CXCR3+ CD8+ T cells from blood. All receptors come from a human donor in good health. Some clones in this sample may be carry-over from other donors' samples. CDR3s include the opening cysteine and the closing phenylalanine or tryptophan.

j_call: TRBJ2-1; v_call: TRBV12-3/TRBV12-4; cdr3_aa: CASSPGLSTEQFF
j_call: TRBJ1-2; v_call: TRBV2; cdr3_aa: CASTRGGPINSHTF
j_call: TRBJ2-7; v_call: TRBV4-1; cdr3_aa: CASSQPGLAYEQYF
j_call: TRBJ2-1; v_call: TRBV10-3; cdr3_aa: CAISESGSNEQFF
j_call: TRBJ2-5; v_call: TRBV7-9; cdr3_aa: CASSFSSQETQYF
j_call: TRBJ2-7; v_call: TRBV2; cdr3_aa: CASSSGTGTEQYF
j_call: TRBJ2-5; v_call: TRBV30; cdr3_aa: CAWSVPTSAKETQYF
j_call: TRBJ1-1; v_call: TRBV7-8; cdr3_aa: CASSPYPRVSTF
j_call: TRBJ1-2; v_call: TRBV5-6; cdr3_aa: CASTGIGINYGYTF
j_call: TRBJ1-1; v_call: TRBV7-3; cdr3_aa: CASSLTGATEAFF
j_call: TRBJ2-1; v_call: TRBV20-1; cdr3_aa: CSAGRASDNEQFF